A single sample is the source of the 23 T cell receptor beta chains below, sequenced in a study of cytomegalovirus exposure and HLA in healthy donors. The PCR employed 60 Vbeta primers together with 13 Jbeta primers. Only in-frame clones appear in the TCRdb table, and some are missing; sequencing was by immunoSEQ multiplex PCR. The table has 250,000 to 350,000 clones, 80% seen once; the top ten hold approximately 0.3%. Source material: PBMCs. All receptors come from a girl aged 2 to 9 in good health and CMV-seronegative.

On this clone: Within the sample, other DNA sequences also encode this same CDR3. This chain connects TRBV7-9 to TRBJ2-7, with 8 bases matching TRBD1. Trimming removed 5 bases from V and 0 bases from J; junction bases left unmatched: 3. This CDR3 is 14 amino acids long. Germline CDR1 reads SEHNR; CDR2 reads FQNEAQ (reference sequence). CDR3 nucleotides: TGTGCCAGCAGCCGGACAGGGTCCTCCTACGAGCAGTACTTC. It translates to CASSRTGSSYEQYF.

V is TRBV6-1 and J is TRBJ1-1, with 7 bases aligning to TRBD1. There are 15 residues in the CDR3. The germline V gene encodes CDR1 MNHNS and CDR2 SASEGT. V shed 6 bases and J 0 bases; nucleotides not matched to a gene: 7. CDR3: CASSPRGMMNTEAFF. CDR3 nucleotides: TGTGCCAGCAGCCCCAGGGGGATGATGAACACTGAAGCTTTCTTT.

The chain uses TRBV5-1 and TRBJ2-2; D perhaps matches TRBD1 (6 bases). Germline loops: CDR1 SGHRS, CDR2 YFSETQ. CDR3 length: 14 residues. V was clipped by 4 bases and J by 6 bases, with 13 bases between them. CDR3 coding DNA: TGCGCCAGCAGCCAAACCGCAGGGGCCGGGGAGCTGTTTTTT. This sequence encodes CASSQTAGAGELFF.

This chain uses TRBV5-1 with TRBJ2-3; D may be TRBD2 (5 bases). Germline CDR1 SGHRS, CDR2 YFSETQ. The CDR3 covers 14 residues. Between the trimmed V and J ends, which lost 0 bases and 4 bases, there was a span of 9 bases. The CDR3 region is CASSLAPSSDTQYF. The CDR3 DNA is TGCGCCAGCAGCTTGGCCCCTAGCTCAGATACGCAGTATTTT.

The chain combines TRBV29-1 with TRBJ2-7; TRBD1 is a possible D gene (5 bases). This CDR3 is built from 13 residues. In germline, CDR1 is SQVTM, CDR2 ANQGSEA. V was shortened by 1 base and J by 7 bases, with 14 bases between the two germline ends. The CDR3 DNA reads as TGCAGCGTTGAAGGCCCTGGGCGACAGGAGCAGTACTTC. This translates into CSVEGPGRQEQYF.

The chain combines TRBV5-8 with TRBJ2-1, with 12 bases that match TRBD2. This CDR3 region has 17 residues. Unmatched junction bases numbered 16, after V lost 2 bases and J lost 13 bases. Germline CDR1 is SGHTS and CDR2 is YDEGEE. CDR3 nucleotides: TGTGCCAGCAGCTTTGCATATCAGTCTAGCGGGGGGGCTTCTCAGTTCTTC. Its translation: CASSFAYQSSGGASQFF.

In its sample, this clone was seen a few times. At one boundary the junction diverges from the germline segment, which might be a read error. The chain joins TRBV7-9 to TRBJ2-3; TRBD1 is a possible D gene (5 bases). Germline CDR1 reads SEHNR; CDR2 reads FQNEAQ (reference sequence). The CDR3 length is 12 residues. The CDR3 DNA follows: TGTTCCAGCCGCCCAGGGACAGATACGCAGTATTTT. Translation gives CSSRPGTDTQYF. Combining the CDR3 with reference TRBV7-9 and TRBJ2-3 gives the whole variable domain DTGVSQNPRHKITKRGQNVTFRCDPISEHNRLYWYRQTLGQGPEFLTYFQNEAQLEKSRLLSDRFSAERPKGSFSTLEIQRTEQGDSAMYLCSSRPGTDTQYFGPGTRLTVL.

This clone occurred once. J is TRBJ2-1 and V is TRBV9; perhaps TRBD2 as D (6 bases). With 2 bases removed from V and 6 bases from J, the gap between germline ends came to 15 bases. This CDR3 has 15 residues. The germline V gene has CDR1 SGDLS and CDR2 YYNGEE. The CDR3 loop reads CASSVWDSNFNEQFF. CDR3 DNA: TGTGCCAGCAGCGTCTGGGACTCTAACTTCAATGAGCAGTTCTTC.

The chain couples TRBV6-1 to TRBJ2-3; 8 nucleotides match TRBD2. There are 15 residues in the CDR3. The germline gives CDR1 MNHNS, CDR2 SASEGT. V was clipped by 6 bases and J by 3 bases; unmatched bases: 8. CDR3 protein: CASSGDRGGTDTQYF. The CDR3 coding sequence is TGTGCCAGCAGCGGGGACCGGGGGGGTACAGATACGCAGTATTTT.

The gene calls are TRBV29-1 and TRBJ2-5, with 11 bases matching TRBD2. Trimming at V came to 5 bases and at J to 5 bases, leaving 10 bases not matched to a gene. CDR3 length: 15 residues. Germline loops: CDR1 SQVTM, CDR2 ANQGSEA. The DNA for the CDR3 is TGCAGCGTTACCCCCGGGACTAGCGGAGATGAGACCCAGTACTTC. It yields the protein CSVTPGTSGDETQYF. Based on the CDR3 plus reference TRBV29-1 and TRBJ2-5, the full variable domain is SAVISQKPSRDICQRGTSLTIQCQVDSQVTMMFWYRQQPGQSLTLIATANQGSEATYESGFVIDKFPISRPNLTFSTLTVSNMSPEDSSIYLCSVTPGTSGDETQYFGPGTRLLVL.

V gene TRBV21-1 combines with J gene TRBJ1-2; the listed D gene, TRBD1, was not tested against the DNA. TRBV21-1 is described as a pseudogene. The CDR3 has 14 residues. CDR3 in amino acids: CASSKSRHLYGYTF. The DNA of the CDR3 is TGTGCCAGCAGCAAGTCCCGACACCTCTATGGCTACACCTTC.

In nucleotides, the CDR3 is TGTGCCAGCAGTGATGAGGGGACTAGCGGGAGACGGGGCACAGATACGCAGTATTTT. Translation gives CASSDEGTSGRRGTDTQYF. The genes are TRBV2 and TRBJ2-3; 14 bases line up with TRBD2. This CDR3 is built from 19 residues. Germline CDR1 is SNHLY and CDR2 is FYNNEI. J gave up 1 base and V 3 bases, and 9 bases lay outside the gene matches.

The rearrangement links TRBV14 to TRBJ1-2; 7 nucleotides match TRBD1. CDR3 length: 17 amino acids. The J segment lost 0 bases and the V segment lost 4 bases, leaving 11 bases of the junction unmatched. Germline values: CDR1 SGHDN, CDR2 FVKESK. The CDR3 nucleotides read TGTGCCAGCAGCCCACACTTGGGACAGAAGTCTAACTATGGCTACACCTTC. It translates to CASSPHLGQKSNYGYTF.

The rearrangement uses TRBV1 and TRBJ2-3; the table's D call TRBD2 went unverified against the DNA. TRBV1 is tagged as a pseudogene. The CDR3 length is 23 residues. The CDR3 sequence is CTSSQEGGGTSGGAVGPTDTQYF. CDR3 coding DNA: TGCACCAGCAGCCAAGAAGGAGGTGGGACTAGCGGGGGGGCCGTTGGCCCCACAGATACGCAGTATTTT.

This clone has only a few counts. Written as DNA, the CDR3 is TGTGCCAGCAGTTTCGAGGGAGAACGGTTTTATCGGTTCTTC. The encoded protein is CASSFEGERFYRFF. The chain recombines TRBV2 with TRBJ2-1; perhaps TRBD2 as D (5 bases). Per the germline V gene, CDR1 is SNHLY and CDR2 is FYNNEI. The CDR3 is 14 residues long. Trimming removed 5 bases from V and 15 bases from J, with 23 bases in between.

V is TRBV28 and J is TRBJ1-1, with D hard to call. This CDR3 is 13 amino acids long. V lost 5 bases to trimming and J lost 7 bases, with 14 bases between them. Germline values: CDR1 MDHEN, CDR2 SYDVKM. The CDR3 spells CASSGSVRGEAFF. DNA for the CDR3: TGTGCCAGCAGTGGGTCCGTTAGAGGTGAAGCTTTCTTT.

This clone has just a few counts. The CDR3 DNA follows: TGTGCCAGCAGGAGGGTCCCGAGACTGCGAACAGATACGCAGTATTTT. Protein sequence: CASRRVPRLRTDTQYF. The chain has TRBV5-4 and TRBJ2-3; a possible D gene is TRBD2 (5 bases). The CDR3 runs to 16 residues. Per germline, CDR1 SGHNT and CDR2 YYREEE (reference sequence). Trimming removed 5 bases at V and 3 bases at J, with 19 bases between. The complete variable domain, with remaining parts taken from reference TRBV5-4 and TRBJ2-3, reads ETGVTQSPTHLIKTRGQQVTLRCSSQSGHNTVSWYQQALGQGPQFIFQYYREEENGRGNFPPRFSGLQFPNYSSELNVNALELDDSALYLCASRRVPRLRTDTQYFGPGTRLTVL.

The J gene is TRBJ2-3, the V gene TRBV4-2, with TRBD2 matching 14 bases. The CDR3 consists of 18 residues. V lost 4 bases, J lost 0 bases, and 6 bases stayed unmatched. CDR1 and CDR2 from the germline V gene are LGHNA and YNFKEQ. The CDR3: CASSRRLAGGASTDTQYF. The CDR3 bases are TGTGCCAGCAGCCGACGACTAGCGGGGGGGGCTAGCACAGATACGCAGTATTTT.

In regard to this clone: The sample contains more than one DNA sequence encoding this CDR3. This chain connects TRBV9 to TRBJ2-3, with D possibly being TRBD1 (5 bases). V was trimmed by 0 bases and J by 4 bases, leaving 9 bases between them. Germline lookup yields CDR1 SGDLS and CDR2 YYNGEE. This CDR3 has 14 residues. The CDR3 DNA is TGTGCCAGCAGCGTAGGGACATCGTCAGATACGCAGTATTTT. Translation: CASSVGTSSDTQYF.

The rearrangement joins TRBV5-4 to TRBJ2-7, with 9 positions matching TRBD2. J was trimmed by 0 bases and V by 0 bases; bases with no gene match: 7. Per the germline V gene, CDR1 is SGHNT and CDR2 is YYREEE (reference sequence). This CDR3 has 17 residues. The CDR3 sequence: CASSLVSSGAYSYEQYF. CDR3 nucleotides: TGTGCCAGCAGCTTGGTGTCTAGCGGGGCCTACTCCTACGAGCAGTACTTC.

This clone is a singleton in its sample. The chain employs TRBV12-5 and TRBJ2-7, with D possibly being TRBD1 (6 bases). The CDR3 runs 15 residues. CDR1 and CDR2 from the germline V gene are LGHNT and FRNRAP. V was trimmed by 0 bases and J by 2 bases, leaving 11 bases between them. CDR3: CASGLVRAGAYEQYF. CDR3 sequence (DNA): TGTGCTAGTGGTTTGGTACGGGCAGGGGCCTACGAGCAGTACTTC.

This rearrangement joins TRBV7-2 to TRBJ1-5, with D unresolved. V lost 5 bases to trimming and J lost 0 bases, with 17 bases between them. From germline, CDR1 is SGHTA and CDR2 FQGNSA. The CDR3 runs 17 residues. Here the CDR3 reads CASSPIGSLYSNQPQHF. CDR3 bases: TGTGCCAGCAGCCCCATAGGGAGCCTTTATAGCAATCAGCCCCAGCATTTT.

V gene TRBV11-2 combines with J gene TRBJ1-3; D is unresolved. Looked up from germline, CDR1 is SGHAT and CDR2 is FQNNGV. The CDR3 is made up of 14 amino acids. V was shortened by 1 base and J by 4 bases, with 8 bases between the two germline ends. This CDR3 is CASSLGSGGNTIYF. CDR3 in DNA: TGTGCCAGCAGCTTAGGGAGTGGGGGAAACACCATATATTTT.